This entry concerns a single TCR beta chain. These data originate in a study of T cell responses to AZD1222 COVID-19 vaccine. Clones were read by immunoSEQ multiplex PCR, and TCRdb kept only the in-frame ones, dropping some. The sample holds around 200,000 clones, 90% to 95% seen once. The V and J ends lost 3 bases and 3 bases respectively, with 10 bases between them. The CDR3 loop spans 14 amino acids. Per the germline V gene, CDR1 is SGHNT and CDR2 is YENEEA. The sequenced sample was peripheral blood, obtained on day 0 of AZD1222 vaccination. V usage is TRBV11-3 and J usage is TRBJ2-3; D remains unclear. The receptor was derived from an adult in good health. The CDR3 sequence: CASSLSDPTDTQYF. Written as DNA, the CDR3 is TGTGCCAGCAGCTTGAGTGACCCTACAGATACGCAGTATTTT.